The present entry profiles one TCR beta chain with its context. The V gene end was trimmed by 4 bases and the J gene end by 6 bases; junction bases not matched to a gene: 5. The germline V gene encodes CDR1 KGHSH and CDR2 LQKENI. The CDR3 sequence is 16 residues long. In the original analysis: Quantification of nucleated cells was approximated via reference gene primer amplification. Produced via immunoSEQ multiplex PCR; TCRdb's table is partial and in-frame only. V and J calls plus clone size are reproduced from that table; the DNA served to infer D and trimming. The sample carries about 160,000 clones, approximately 91% recorded once. This sample was included in a study of blood T cell repertoires in COVID-19. Overall study context: Both acute and convalescent COVID-19 samples were obtained from the United States, Italy and Spain.

Sequenced: peripheral blood. This clonotype originated in a man aged 45-65 years with acute or convalescent COVID-19. This rearrangement joins TRBV18 to TRBJ1-6; 11 bases map to TRBD1. CDR3 nucleotide sequence: TGTGCCAGCTCACTAGGACAGGGGGCGATTAATTCACCCCTCCACTTT. Its protein product is CASSLGQGAINSPLHF.